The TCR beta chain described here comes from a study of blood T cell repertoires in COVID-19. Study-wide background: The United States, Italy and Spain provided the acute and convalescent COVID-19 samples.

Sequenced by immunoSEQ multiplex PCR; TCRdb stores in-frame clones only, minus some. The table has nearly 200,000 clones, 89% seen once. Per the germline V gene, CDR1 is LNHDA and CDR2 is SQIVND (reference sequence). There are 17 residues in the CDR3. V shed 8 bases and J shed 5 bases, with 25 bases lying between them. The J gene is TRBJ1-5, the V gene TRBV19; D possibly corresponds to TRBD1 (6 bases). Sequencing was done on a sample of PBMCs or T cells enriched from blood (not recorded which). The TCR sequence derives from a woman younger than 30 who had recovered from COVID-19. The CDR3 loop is CASGKRTDSLFYQPQHF. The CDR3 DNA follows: TGTGCCAGTGGGAAGAGGACAGATTCACTTTTTTATCAGCCCCAGCATTTT.